This T cell receptor (beta chain) was observed in a study of naive and memory T cell subsets. Regarding the study as a whole: Naive repertoires, especially CD8, held a few larger clonotypes, possibly memory cells re-expressing CD45RA.

This clonotype was recorded many times. The antigen is unknown. Both TRBC1 and TRBC2 were covered by a beta constant-region primer of two equimolar oligonucleotides. Nested alpha and beta constant-region primers with the SP2 primer drove four PCR rounds on ligated cDNA. TCRdb reanalysed the UMI-ligation and nested PCR reads using MiXCR and keeps one entry per CDR3 protein. Altogether under 150,000 distinct CDR3 sequences are present, 15% to 20% being singletons, with the ten largest covering roughly 0.6%. Material for sequencing was naive CD8+ T cells from blood. This TCR was sampled from a human donor in good health.

In nucleotides, the CDR3 is TGTGCCAGCAGCTCCGTGGGGTTCTATGGCTACACCTTC. It codes for CASSSVGFYGYTF. The chain links TRBV7-9 to TRBJ1-2; D gene ambiguous. Germline lookup yields CDR1 SEHNR and CDR2 FQNEAQ (reference sequence). V dropped 4 bases and J dropped 4 bases, with 10 bases sitting between them. This CDR3 spans 13 amino acids.